The clone carrying this T cell receptor (beta chain) has ten or more counts. Its antigen remains unidentified. Trimming cost V 2 bases and J 4 bases, with 5 bases left between them. The CDR3 runs to 12 residues. Germline CDR1 reads MNHNY; CDR2 reads SVGAGI (reference sequence). As to time point: patch test 3, about 24 weeks after DPC sensitization. Documented treatment: therapeutic diphenylcyclopropenone sensitization with weekly scalp DPC. This sample is drawn from a study of human T cells and chemical hapten exposure. Overall study context: Donors were sensitized with 2% DPC on the upper inner arm. Among samples, TCR yields varied mainly because of small differences in pooled library volume.

Overall study results and limits: There was a positive correlation between PT1 expanded TCR counts and patch test score.

The authors' processing: A per-sample median of about 96,000 TCRs was observed, with counts ranging from roughly 20,000 to 700,000. TCRdb re-called the RACE reads through MiXCR, storing one row per CDR3 protein. The V and J calls, along with clone size, are taken from TCRdb and not from the paper's own processing. The sample comprises 50,000 to 70,000 distinct CDR3 sequences, 12% of which are singletons, and roughly 2.4% rests with the top ten. The sequence was obtained from a man aged 25-45 years with alopecia areata. Some clones in this sample may be carry-over from other donors' samples. This specimen consisted of whole blood, obtained in connection with sensitization to the hapten diphenylcyclopropenone (DPC). This chain connects TRBV6-6 to TRBJ1-1; D is unclear. CDR3 in amino acids: CASSYRATEAFF. CDR3 DNA: TGTGCCAGCAGTTACAGGGCCACTGAAGCTTTCTTT.